This entry lists 32 T cell receptor beta chains sequenced from one sample in a study of CD8 T cells in ankylosing spondylitis. One entry per CDR3 protein results from TCRdb running MiXCR on the 5' RACE reads. The sample holds 300,000 to 350,000 distinct CDR3 sequences, about 15% seen once. The sample consisted of blood, either unsorted or a sorted T cell fraction (not recorded which). These receptors were obtained from a male donor with ankylosing spondylitis or in good health (not recorded which).

This clonotype was recorded only once. The J gene is TRBJ2-4, the V gene TRBV10-2; 7 bases are a match to TRBD1. CDR1 and CDR2 from the germline V gene are WSHSY and SAAADI. The V and J ends lost 3 bases and 0 bases, in that order; junction bases with no gene match: 11. CDR3 length equals 18 residues. Here the CDR3 reads CASSDLQGLGLAKNIQYF. DNA for the CDR3: TGCGCCAGCAGTGATCTACAGGGGTTAGGTCTAGCCAAAAACATTCAGTACTTC.

A few counts support this clonotype. This chain links TRBV5-4 with TRBJ2-1; 11 bases are shared with TRBD2. The CDR3 extends over 17 amino acids. Germline CDR1 is SGHNT and CDR2 is YYREEE (reference sequence). V dropped 1 base and J dropped 0; count of bases not matched to a gene: 3. The CDR3 here is CASSLTSGSFSYNEQFF. The DNA for the CDR3 is TGTGCCAGCAGCTTGACTAGCGGGAGTTTCTCCTACAATGAGCAGTTCTTC.

This clonotype appeared many times. This chain connects TRBV10-3 to TRBJ2-3, with D perhaps given as TRBD1 or TRBD2 (5 bases each). The germline V and J ends were trimmed by 4 bases and 4 bases, with 6 bases remaining between them. The germline gives CDR1 ENHRY, CDR2 SYGVKD. The CDR3 covers 12 residues. CDR3: CAISGDADTQYF. CDR3 sequence (DNA): TGTGCCATCAGTGGGGACGCAGATACGCAGTATTTT.

This clonotype was seen a few times. The chain joins TRBV20-1 to TRBJ1-1; D remains unclear. With 2 bases removed from V and 11 bases from J, the gap between germline ends came to 12 bases. Germline V gene lookup returns CDR1 DFQATT and CDR2 SNEGSKA (reference sequence). The CDR3 sequence is 11 residues long. Written as DNA, the CDR3 is TGCAGTGCTAGAACCCCGGGTGAGGCTTTCTTT. The encoded protein is CSARTPGEAFF.

This sequence joins TRBV18 and TRBJ2-3; the match to TRBD1 covers 7 bases. The junction had 11 bases not matched to a gene; V was cut back by 4 bases and J by 7 bases. In germline, CDR1 is KGHSH, CDR2 LQKENI. This CDR3 contains 15 residues. The CDR3 DNA sequence: TGTGCCAGCTCACGACCGGGACAGAGCTCGTATACGCAGTATTTT. Translating gives CASSRPGQSSYTQYF.

This clonotype was picked up a small number of times. V and J are TRBV12-3 or TRBV12-4 and TRBJ2-2; possibly TRBD1 or TRBD2 for D (6 bases each). The germline V and J ends were trimmed by 2 bases and 3 bases, with 13 bases remaining between them. The CDR3 has 16 amino acids. DNA of the CDR3: TGTGCCAGCAGTTTATGGGGGGCAGGGGACACCGGGGAGCTGTTTTTT. Protein: CASSLWGAGDTGELFF.

This clonotype showed up just a few times. The chain uses TRBV20-1 and TRBJ1-3, with TRBD1 identical over 8 bases. This CDR3 contains 14 residues. Germline values: CDR1 DFQATT, CDR2 SNEGSKA (reference sequence). V lost 4 bases to trimming and J lost 8 bases; unmatched junction nucleotides: 10. DNA for the CDR3: TGCAGTGCTACACCCGACAGGGGTGCGGACACCATATATTTT. It yields the protein CSATPDRGADTIYF.

With respect to this clonotype: An end of the junction does not agree with germline; a read error may underlie this. The chain combines TRBV2 with TRBJ2-3; no firm D call. The germline gives CDR1 SNHLY, CDR2 FYNNEI. The CDR3 extends over 11 amino acids. CDR3 amino acids: CASSVLDTQCF. CDR3 bases: TGTGCCAGCAGTGTACTGGATACGCAGTGTTTT. Full variable domain (remainder filled in from reference TRBV2 and TRBJ2-3): EPEVTQTPSHQVTQMGQEVILRCVPISNHLYFYWYRQILGQKVEFLVSFYNNEISEKSEIFDDQFSVERPDGSNFTLKIRSTKLEDSAMYFCASSVLDTQCFGPGTRLTVL.

This clonotype was counted a few times. The rearrangement joins TRBV1 to TRBJ2-2; TRBD2, as called in the table, went unchecked against the DNA. TRBV1 is annotated as a pseudogene. The CDR3 runs 16 residues. The CDR3 DNA is TGCACCAGCAGCCAAGAATCTAGCGGGAGCCCCGGGGAGCTGTTTTTT. As protein: CTSSQESSGSPGELFF.

The chain links TRBV20-1 to TRBJ2-5, with a weak D call TRBD2 (6 bases). The CDR3 spans 13 residues. Trimming removed 6 bases at V and 5 bases at J, with 16 bases between. The germline CDR1 and CDR2 sequences are DFQATT and SNEGSKA (reference sequence). This chain's CDR3 is CSAPRGGWETQYF. The DNA for the CDR3 is TGCAGTGCACCCCGTGGGGGGTGGGAGACCCAGTACTTC.

V is TRBV5-1 and J is TRBJ2-5, with 7 bases identical to TRBD1. Trimming at V came to 6 bases and at J to 1 base, leaving 9 bases not matched to a gene. The CDR3 spans 15 residues. CDR1 is SGHRS and CDR2 is YFSETQ in the germline V gene. In DNA, the CDR3 is TGCGCCAGCACCCCTCTGTCAGGGGGCCAAGAGACCCAGTACTTC. Protein product: CASTPLSGGQETQYF.

The rearrangement links TRBV3-1 to TRBJ1-1; D gene unclear. Per the germline V gene, CDR1 is LGHDT and CDR2 is YNNKEL (reference sequence). Trimming removed 0 bases from V and 6 bases from J, with 11 bases in between. The CDR3 covers 14 residues. As DNA, the CDR3 is TGTGCCAGCAGCCAAGAAGGGCGGTGGGCTGAAGCTTTCTTT. Its protein product is CASSQEGRWAEAFF.

Only a few counts were recorded for this clonotype. This rearrangement joins TRBV15 to TRBJ2-7; D possibly corresponds to TRBD1 (6 bases). V was pared by 2 bases and J by 3 bases, with 26 bases between. This CDR3 contains 19 residues. The germline V gene encodes CDR1 LNHNV and CDR2 YYDKDF (reference sequence). In DNA, the CDR3 is TGTGCCACCAGCAGAAACAAGATTTCCGGGACACCTGACAGCTACGAGCAGTACTTC. Translating it yields CATSRNKISGTPDSYEQYF. Full variable domain (missing parts from reference TRBV15 and TRBJ2-7): DAMVIQNPRYQVTQFGKPVTLSCSQTLNHNVMYWYQQKSSQAPKLLFHYYDKDFNNEADTPDNFQSRRPNTSFCFLDIRSPGLGDTAMYLCATSRNKISGTPDSYEQYFGPGTRLTVT.

This chain joins TRBV5-1 and TRBJ2-3, with TRBD2 as a possible D gene (6 bases). This CDR3 spans 14 amino acids. Germline-derived CDR1 and CDR2 are SGHRS and YFSETQ. V was trimmed by 3 bases and J by 0 bases, leaving 8 bases between them. The CDR3 here is CASSSSVSTDTQYF. CDR3 sequence (DNA): TGCGCCAGCAGCTCTAGCGTTAGCACAGATACGCAGTATTTT.

This clonotype was counted only a few times. The chain's CDR3 is CASAIQGNTEAFF. Written as DNA, the CDR3 is TGTGCCAGTGCTATCCAGGGTAACACTGAAGCTTTCTTT. The chain employs TRBV12-3 or TRBV12-4 and TRBJ1-1; a weak D match, TRBD1 (5 bases). The V end was cut by 9 bases, the J end by 2 bases, with 13 bases between. The CDR3 is 13 amino acids.

The chain is built from TRBV5-5 and TRBJ2-5, with D uncertain. The CDR3 consists of 14 residues. The V gene lost 3 bases and the J gene lost 5 bases, with 14 bases spanning the gap. Germline loops: CDR1 SGHKS, CDR2 YYEKEE (reference sequence). DNA of the CDR3: TGTGCCAGCAGCTACCCTGGGCAGTTGGAGACCCAGTACTTC. It codes for CASSYPGQLETQYF.

The chain is built from TRBV5-1 and TRBJ2-2; D not resolved. Trimming took 3 bases from V and 0 from J, leaving 9 bases between them. Germline lookup yields CDR1 SGHRS and CDR2 YFSETQ. The CDR3 loop spans 15 amino acids. The CDR3 loop reads CASSSRQTNTGELFF. In nucleotides, the CDR3 is TGCGCCAGCAGCTCTAGACAAACGAACACCGGGGAGCTGTTTTTT.

The chain combines TRBV3-1 with TRBJ2-4; D is uncertain. Germline CDR1 is LGHDT and CDR2 is YNNKEL (reference sequence). The CDR3 is 16 residues long. The V and J ends lost 0 bases and 0 bases respectively, with 9 bases between them. The CDR3 here is CASSQEMALAKNIQYF. Written as DNA, the CDR3 is TGTGCCAGCAGCCAAGAAATGGCGCTAGCCAAAAACATTCAGTACTTC.

This clonotype showed up many times. This sequence joins TRBV29-1 and TRBJ2-3; D is possibly TRBD2 (6 bases). V shed 6 bases and J shed 2 bases, with 18 bases lying between them. CDR3 size: 15 residues. Germline CDR1 SQVTM, CDR2 ANQGSEA. The CDR3 nucleotides are TGCAGCGTCCCGGAGGGACTTAGTATCACAGATACGCAGTATTTT. Protein sequence: CSVPEGLSITDTQYF.

The chain couples TRBV25-1 to TRBJ1-4, with a tentative D call TRBD1 (5 bases). V was cut by 1 base and J by 7 bases, with 13 bases left in between. The CDR3 has 15 amino acids. Germline values: CDR1 MGHDK, CDR2 SYGVNS. The CDR3 region is CASSEWAGRGEKLFF. The CDR3 coding sequence is TGTGCCAGCAGTGAATGGGCGGGGCGGGGTGAAAAACTGTTTTTT. Together with reference TRBV25-1 and TRBJ1-4, the CDR3 gives the full variable domain: EADIYQTPRYLVIGTGKKITLECSQTMGHDKMYWYQQDPGMELHLIHYSYGVNSTEKGDLSSESTVSRIRTEHFPLTLESARPSHTSQYLCASSEWAGRGEKLFFGSGTQLSVL.

The sample holds a few counts of this clonotype. The V call is TRBV7-2, the J call TRBJ2-2, with D perhaps TRBD2 (5 bases). Germline CDR1 is SGHTA and CDR2 is FQGNSA. The CDR3 spans 12 residues. Trimming removed 8 bases from V and 2 bases from J, with 6 bases in between. CDR3: CASGLNTGELFF. The CDR3 region has the DNA TGTGCCAGCGGACTTAACACCGGGGAGCTGTTTTTT.

A few counts support this clonotype. The V call is TRBV5-5, the J call TRBJ1-2; the D is unclear. Trimming removed 1 base from V and 6 bases from J, with 22 bases in between. The CDR3 runs to 17 residues. Germline-derived CDR1 and CDR2 are SGHKS and YYEKEE (reference sequence). CDR3 in amino acids: CASSLYVSPPGGDGYTF. CDR3 sequence (DNA): TGTGCCAGCAGCTTGTACGTCTCACCCCCGGGCGGAGATGGCTACACCTTC.

This clonotype was detected many times. The chain recombines TRBV12-3 or TRBV12-4 with TRBJ2-4, with TRBD1 matching 10 bases. V trimming: 9 bases; J trimming: 1 base; junction bases outside the gene matches: 12. The CDR3 extends over 17 amino acids. The CDR3 bases are TGTGCCAGTAAAGCGACAGGGGGCTATTCCGCCAAAAACATTCAGTACTTC. As protein: CASKATGGYSAKNIQYF.

V usage is TRBV5-1 and J usage is TRBJ2-7, with TRBD1 identical over 10 bases. CDR1 SGHRS and CDR2 YFSETQ come from the germline V gene. After removal of 0 bases from V and 2 bases from J, the junction contained 5 bases not matched to a gene. The CDR3 is 16 amino acids. Here the CDR3 DNA reads TGCGCCAGCAGCTTGGGGGGGACAGGGGTTACCTACGAGCAGTACTTC. Translating it yields CASSLGGTGVTYEQYF.

The chain employs TRBV5-1 and TRBJ1-1; D unresolved. Germline V CDR1 and CDR2: SGHRS, YFSETQ. The CDR3 length is 13 residues. The V end lost 4 bases, the J end lost 4 bases, and 11 bases lay between the germline ends. The CDR3 region has the DNA TGCGCCAGCAGCGACGGCGATGTCACTGAAGCTTTCTTT. It is translated as CASSDGDVTEAFF.

The CDR3 DNA reads as TGCGCCAGCAGCTTGGCTCCGGCGGACCGATCCTACGAGCAGTACTTC. Its translation is CASSLAPADRSYEQYF. The chain uses TRBV5-1 and TRBJ2-7; no definite D call. The germline CDR1 and CDR2 sequences are SGHRS and YFSETQ. CDR3 size: 16 residues. Trimming left V 0 bases short and J 1 base short, with 14 bases between.

This rearrangement joins TRBV12-3 or TRBV12-4 to TRBJ1-2, with D perhaps TRBD1 (5 bases). V was pared by 6 bases and J by 4 bases, with 12 bases between. The CDR3 spans 13 residues. The CDR3 is CASSLRQFYGYTF. The CDR3 DNA sequence: TGTGCCAGCAGCCTCAGACAGTTCTATGGCTACACCTTC.

The sample holds a few counts of this clonotype. V and J are TRBV29-1 and TRBJ2-1; D remains ambiguous. The CDR3 runs 14 residues. Per the germline V gene, CDR1 is SQVTM and CDR2 is ANQGSEA. V was shortened by 6 bases and J by 4 bases, with 16 bases between the two germline ends. The DNA for the CDR3 is TGCAGCGTGCTATCCGAGATCGAGTACAATGAGCAGTTCTTC. This sequence encodes CSVLSEIEYNEQFF.

Ten or more counts support this clonotype. J is TRBJ2-1 and V is TRBV5-4; 8 bases are shared with TRBD2. Losses at the gene ends were 2 bases for V and 4 bases for J; bases not matched to a gene: 2. The CDR3 loop spans 14 amino acids. Germline CDR1 and CDR2: SGHNT and YYREEE (reference sequence). The DNA of the CDR3 is TGTGCCAGCAGCTTACAGCGGGAGTACAATGAGCAGTTCTTC. Protein product: CASSLQREYNEQFF. The full variable domain, with the rest looked up from reference TRBV5-4 and TRBJ2-1, is ETGVTQSPTHLIKTRGQQVTLRCSSQSGHNTVSWYQQALGQGPQFIFQYYREEENGRGNFPPRFSGLQFPNYSSELNVNALELDDSALYLCASSLQREYNEQFFGPGTRLTVL.

This clonotype was detected ten times or more. The DNA for the CDR3 is TGTGCCAGCAGTCCCCGGGTCCTAGGAAACTATGGCTACACCTTC. Translated: CASSPRVLGNYGYTF. The chain couples TRBV12-3 or TRBV12-4 to TRBJ1-2, with D unclear. V lost 5 bases and J 2 bases, leaving 15 bases between the germline ends. The CDR3 extends over 15 amino acids.

The rearrangement joins TRBV11-2 to TRBJ1-2; the D is unclear. V lost 1 base and J 6 bases, leaving 18 bases between the germline ends. Germline CDR1 SGHAT, CDR2 FQNNGV. This CDR3 is built from 16 residues. The CDR3 DNA follows: TGTGCCAGCAGCTTAGTGTATTTCGAGGGTTCAGATGGCTACACCTTC. Residues: CASSLVYFEGSDGYTF. The whole variable domain, remainder taken from reference TRBV11-2 and TRBJ1-2, is EAGVAQSPRYKIIEKRQSVAFWCNPISGHATLYWYQQILGQGPKLLIQFQNNGVVDDSQLPKDRFSAERLKGVDSTLKIQPAKLEDSAVYLCASSLVYFEGSDGYTFGSGTRLTVV.

This clonotype was picked up a small number of times. V usage is TRBV3-1 and J usage is TRBJ2-1; TRBD2 matches 7 bases. The CDR3 extends over 13 amino acids. With 1 base clipped from V and 7 bases from J, the junction kept 1 base outside the gene matches. From germline, CDR1 is LGHDT and CDR2 YNNKEL (reference sequence). The CDR3 sequence is CASSQGTRNEQFF. DNA for the CDR3: TGTGCCAGCAGCCAAGGGACTAGAAATGAGCAGTTCTTC.